This TCR beta chain was sequenced for a study of blood T cell repertoires in COVID-19. Methods used by the authors: Estimation of nucleated cell counts relied on the amplification of reference gene primers. This table comes from immunoSEQ multiplex PCR, and its TCRdb copy is limited to in-frame clones, with some not included. The V and J calls and clone size come from that table; D and trimming were worked out from the DNA. The table includes roughly 190,000 clones, around 83% detected once. Sequencing used peripheral blood. This clonotype was obtained from a woman aged 40 to 55 with acute or convalescent COVID-19.

DNA of the CDR3: TGTGCCAGCAGCCCGCAGGGCAGGTCGGATACGCAGTATTTT. Translating it yields CASSPQGRSDTQYF. The chain links TRBV9 to TRBJ2-3; D is possibly TRBD1 (5 bases). The germline V gene has CDR1 SGDLS and CDR2 YYNGEE. The V and J ends lost 4 bases and 6 bases respectively, with 15 bases between them. This CDR3 is built from 14 residues.